One and the same sample provided the 11 T cell receptor beta chains below, sequenced in a study of regulatory T cells in long-lasting Graves disease. The time point denotes: newly diagnosed GD, antithyroid drugs for less than 3 months. Isolated PBMC RNA provided the starting material for the TCR library. Assembly of TCR beta libraries relied on iRepertoire HTBI primers together with Arm-PCR of CDR3 regions. MiXCR, run by TCRdb on the multiplex PCR reads, gives a single entry per CDR3 protein. The sample lists around 400,000 distinct CDR3 sequences; roughly 12% were seen once. These data were also reused for a study on T cells in Graves' hyperthyroidism and ophthalmopathy.

Specimen: peripheral blood mononuclear cells (PBMCs), collected at new diagnosis, from a patient treated with antithyroid drugs. Receptors were obtained from a woman between 18 and 29 years old with Graves disease.

This chain uses TRBV9 with TRBJ2-1; 12 bases agree with TRBD1. With 3 bases clipped from V and 8 bases from J, the junction kept 3 bases outside the gene matches. Germline CDR1 and CDR2: SGDLS and YYNGEE. The CDR3 consists of 14 residues. The CDR3 sequence is CASSAGQGADEQFF. In DNA form, the CDR3 reads TGTGCCAGCAGCGCGGGACAGGGGGCCGATGAGCAGTTCTTC.

This clonotype was seen many times. The chain recombines TRBV7-2 with TRBJ2-5; D unresolved. The CDR3 runs to 14 residues. Trimming removed 0 bases at V and 3 bases at J, with 8 bases between. Per the germline V gene, CDR1 is SGHTA and CDR2 is FQGNSA. The CDR3 sequence: CASSLALVKETQYF. Written as DNA, the CDR3 is TGTGCCAGCAGCTTAGCGTTGGTAAAAGAGACCCAGTACTTC.

This clonotype was seen repeatedly, ten times or more. This sequence joins TRBV6-1 and TRBJ1-1; 7 nucleotides match TRBD1. With 7 bases clipped from V and 5 bases from J, the junction kept 7 bases outside the gene matches. Germline V gene lookup returns CDR1 MNHNS and CDR2 SASEGT. The CDR3 has 13 amino acids. In nucleotides, the CDR3 is TGTGCCAGCACTAACAGGGGATGGACTGAAGCTTTCTTT. This gives the protein CASTNRGWTEAFF.

In this sample, this clonotype turned up many times. The chain uses TRBV2 and TRBJ2-2; maybe TRBD2 (5 bases). CDR1 and CDR2 from the germline V gene are SNHLY and FYNNEI. V was cut by 10 bases and J by 4 bases, with 10 bases left in between. The CDR3 is made up of 12 amino acids. CDR3 protein: CATRLTTGELFF. The CDR3 nucleotides read TGTGCCACGAGACTAACCACCGGGGAGCTGTTTTTT. The whole variable domain, filled in from reference TRBV2 and TRBJ2-2, reads EPEVTQTPSHQVTQMGQEVILRCVPISNHLYFYWYRQILGQKVEFLVSFYNNEISEKSEIFDDQFSVERPDGSNFTLKIRSTKLEDSAMYFCATRLTTGELFFGEGSRLTVL.

This clonotype was detected only once. A much bigger clone sits one base away, suggesting this may be a read error. The chain couples TRBV3-1 to TRBJ2-2; no clear D gene. CDR1 LGHDT and CDR2 YNNKEL come from the germline V gene (reference sequence). Trimming left V 1 base short and J 3 bases short, with 9 bases between. The CDR3 is 15 residues long. The CDR3 DNA is TGTGCCAGCAGCCAAGGCTCGACCCACACCGGGGAGCTGTTTTTT. Protein product: CASSQGSTHTGELFF.

This clonotype was seen repeatedly, ten times or more. This chain connects TRBV28 to TRBJ2-3, with a possible D match to TRBD2 (6 bases). Germline CDR1 reads MDHEN; CDR2 reads SYDVKM. The V and J ends lost 11 bases and 2 bases respectively, with 20 bases between them. This CDR3 has 15 residues. The CDR3 here is CAGSHWRGLTDTQYF. CDR3 bases: TGTGCCGGCTCGCATTGGAGGGGTCTCACAGATACGCAGTATTTT.

This clonotype was found a few times. The chain links TRBV18 to TRBJ2-3, with D possibly TRBD2 on 6 matching bases. Trimming stripped 0 bases from V and 2 bases from J, with 15 bases between. The CDR3 extends over 17 amino acids. Per germline, CDR1 KGHSH and CDR2 LQKENI. The CDR3 bases are TGTGCCAGCTCACCACCCCTGACTAGTCTAATCACAGATACGCAGTATTTT. Translated, it gives CASSPPLTSLITDTQYF.

V usage is TRBV29-1 and J usage is TRBJ2-7; D call uncertain. The CDR3 loop spans 13 amino acids. In germline, CDR1 is SQVTM, CDR2 ANQGSEA. V lost 4 bases and J lost 5, with 15 bases in between. The CDR3, as DNA: TGCAGCGTTGTCAGTCGAGTGTACCACGAGCAGTACTTC. Protein product: CSVVSRVYHEQYF.

This clonotype was recorded many times. The chain has TRBV2 and TRBJ2-2, with 7 bases identical to TRBD1. This CDR3 is built from 16 residues. Germline V lookup: CDR1 SNHLY, CDR2 FYNNEI. Losses at the gene ends were 8 bases for V and 5 bases for J; bases not matched to a gene: 14. CDR3: CASDRQGNPGTGELFF. The DNA of the CDR3 is TGTGCCAGCGACCGACAGGGCAACCCAGGGACCGGGGAGCTGTTTTTT. Full variable domain (rest looked up from reference TRBV2 and TRBJ2-2): EPEVTQTPSHQVTQMGQEVILRCVPISNHLYFYWYRQILGQKVEFLVSFYNNEISEKSEIFDDQFSVERPDGSNFTLKIRSTKLEDSAMYFCASDRQGNPGTGELFFGEGSRLTVL.

This clonotype was observed many times. V gene TRBV20-1 combines with J gene TRBJ1-1; no definite D call. This CDR3 contains 15 residues. V gave up 3 bases and J gave up 7 bases, with 21 bases separating them. Germline assignment: CDR1 DFQATT and CDR2 SNEGSKA (reference sequence). The DNA for the CDR3 is TGCAGTGCTAGTGAGGTTGGGAAACCCGATCTTGAAGCTTTCTTT. Translated: CSASEVGKPDLEAFF.

Only a few counts were recorded for this clonotype. V and J are TRBV5-4 and TRBJ1-5; no reliable D call. From germline, CDR1 is SGHNT and CDR2 YYREEE (reference sequence). Trimming cost V 4 bases and J 3 bases, with 5 bases left between them. The CDR3 is made up of 12 amino acids. CDR3 coding DNA: TGTGCCAGCAGCCAACTCAATCAGCCCCAGCATTTT. Translating it yields CASSQLNQPQHF.